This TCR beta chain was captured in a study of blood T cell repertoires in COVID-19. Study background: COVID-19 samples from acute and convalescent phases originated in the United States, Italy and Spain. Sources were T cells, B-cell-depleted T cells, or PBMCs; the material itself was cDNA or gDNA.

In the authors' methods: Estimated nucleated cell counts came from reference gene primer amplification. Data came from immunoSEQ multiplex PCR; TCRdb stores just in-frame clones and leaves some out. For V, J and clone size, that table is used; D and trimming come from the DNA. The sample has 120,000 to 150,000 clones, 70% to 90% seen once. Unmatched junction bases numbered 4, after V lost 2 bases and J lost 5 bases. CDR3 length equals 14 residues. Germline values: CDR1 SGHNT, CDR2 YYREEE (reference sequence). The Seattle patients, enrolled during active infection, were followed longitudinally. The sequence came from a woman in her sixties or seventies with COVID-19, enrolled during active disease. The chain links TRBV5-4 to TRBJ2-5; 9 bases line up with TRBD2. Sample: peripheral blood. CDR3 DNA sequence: TGTGCCAGCAGCTTTGGTCTAGCGGGGGAGACCCAGTACTTC. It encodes CASSFGLAGETQYF. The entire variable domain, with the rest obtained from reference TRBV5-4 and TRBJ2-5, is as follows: ETGVTQSPTHLIKTRGQQVTLRCSSQSGHNTVSWYQQALGQGPQFIFQYYREEENGRGNFPPRFSGLQFPNYSSELNVNALELDDSALYLCASSFGLAGETQYFGPGTRLLVL.